The T cell receptor beta chain under discussion was sequenced for a study of blood T cells in healthy people across ages. Across the whole study: Capture by template switching was about one barcoded beta molecule per two T cells.

General observations from the study: Any conclusive comparison of naive versus antigen-experienced cells was prevented by using unsorted PBMCs.

Germline CDR1 reads SGHTA; CDR2 reads FQGNSA. The CDR3 is 15 amino acids. V was cut by 5 bases and J by 3 bases, with 16 bases left in between. Next came a second PCR, run for about 7 to 12 cycles, which used a sample-barcoded 5' primer along with a J-beta primer mix. Each cDNA molecule was tagged by a template-switch adaptor that had 12 random nucleotides. MiXCR, applied by TCRdb to the 5' RACE reads, yields one record per CDR3 protein. The repertoire holds about 1.7 million distinct CDR3 sequences, 28% seen once, with about 7.7% in the top ten. Points on this clonotype: Its antigen is unidentified.

Each donor had roughly 10 milliliters of peripheral blood drawn. The chain has TRBV7-2 and TRBJ1-1; possibly TRBD1 for D (6 bases). Sequencing was performed on blood. The receptor was derived from a woman in her twenties or thirties in good health. The CDR3 nucleotides read TGTGCCAGCAGCGGTCATTCGGGACACTACACTGAAGCTTTCTTT. It translates to CASSGHSGHYTEAFF.